A single sample gave rise to the 27 T cell receptor beta chains below, sequenced in a study of molecular identifiers for immune sequencing clone quantification (dated by TCRdb to between 2018 and 2020). Library preparation was by PCR. Sequencing was performed on a NextSeq 500. TCRdb reprocessing: public reads trimmed at Q25 with fastp, clones called with MiXCR, in-frame beta chains kept. Rows with a matching CDR3 protein are joined into one entry that keeps the most common DNA and genes. This sample has approximately 500,000 distinct CDR3 sequences in its table, and about 25% of those were observed once. 0.76% of the sample goes to the ten largest clones. The sample comprised naive CD8+ T cells from blood, with Jurkat cell RNA spiked in. This sample's cell subset or site label indicates: FACS-sorted CD8+CD4-CCR7+CD45RA+ naive T cells. These receptor sequences come from a human donor in good health. Some libraries in this study had Jurkat cell RNA spiked in.

There are many counts of this clonotype. This chain joins TRBV20-1 and TRBJ2-4, with D unclear. Germline V gene sequence: CDR1 DFQATT, CDR2 SNEGSKA (reference sequence). Trimming pared 4 bases from V and 3 bases from J, leaving 4 bases between. The CDR3 consists of 11 residues. The CDR3: CSATSKNIQYF. The CDR3 coding sequence is TGCAGTGCTACCAGCAAAAACATTCAGTACTTC.

This clonotype was counted only a few times. V and J are TRBV4-1 and TRBJ2-1, with TRBD2 matching 12 bases. CDR1 MGHRA and CDR2 YSYEKL come from the germline V gene. The CDR3 has 19 residues. Trimming at V came to 2 bases and at J to 9 bases, leaving 17 bases not matched to a gene. The CDR3 region has the DNA TGCGCCAGCAGCCAATCTCGACTAGCGGGAGACTATGAAGGGGGTGAGCAGTTCTTC. Translated, it gives CASSQSRLAGDYEGGEQFF.

This clonotype showed up many times. The CDR3 sequence: CASSRGLAGYTDTQYF. The CDR3, as DNA: TGTGCCAGCAGCCGAGGACTAGCGGGGTACACAGATACGCAGTATTTT. J is TRBJ2-3 and V is TRBV13; TRBD2 aligns across 12 bases. The germline gives CDR1 PRHDT, CDR2 FYEKMQ (reference sequence). This CDR3 comprises 16 residues. Losses at the gene ends were 5 bases for V and 2 bases for J; bases not matched to a gene: 5.

The sample holds a few counts of this clonotype. The V gene is TRBV2, the J gene TRBJ2-1; a weak D match, TRBD1 (5 bases). Germline V CDR1 and CDR2: SNHLY, FYNNEI. The CDR3 is 20 amino acids. V was clipped by 3 bases and J by 6 bases, with 30 bases between them. CDR3 bases: TGTGCCAGCAGTGAGTGGGGCAGGCATCTCGTTTCGATAACAGGCAATGAGCAGTTCTTC. It specifies CASSEWGRHLVSITGNEQFF.

This rearrangement joins TRBV27 to TRBJ2-3; D is undetermined. Trimming pared 11 bases from V and 2 bases from J, leaving 17 bases between. Germline CDR1 and CDR2: MNHEY and SMNVEV (reference sequence). The CDR3 consists of 14 residues. The DNA for the CDR3 is TGTGCCGGCTCCTTGGGTGATTCCACAGATACGCAGTATTTT. It specifies CAGSLGDSTDTQYF.

The chain links TRBV20-1 to TRBJ2-7; 10 nucleotides match TRBD2. V trimming: 0 bases; J trimming: 3 bases; junction bases outside the gene matches: 11. This CDR3 spans 17 amino acids. Germline V gene sequence: CDR1 DFQATT, CDR2 SNEGSKA (reference sequence). CDR3 nucleotide sequence: TGCAGTGCTAGAGATAGGTCTAAAGCGGGGGGGTTCTACGAGCAGTACTTC. Translating it yields CSARDRSKAGGFYEQYF.

This clonotype came up many times. The CDR3 DNA follows: TGCAGCGTTTGGGACAGACAAGAGACCCAGTACTTC. Its protein product is CSVWDRQETQYF. The rearrangement joins TRBV29-1 to TRBJ2-5, with 7 bases matching TRBD1. This CDR3 is 12 amino acids long. CDR1 and CDR2 (germline): SQVTM, ANQGSEA. V lost 5 bases and J lost 2; bases outside the gene matches: 2.

Notes on this clonotype: A much larger clone lies one base from this, so it may be a read error. The chain couples TRBV12-3 or TRBV12-4 to TRBJ2-2, with 10 positions matching TRBD1. The CDR3 extends over 17 amino acids. The CDR3 DNA is TGTGCCAGCAGTCTCGACAGGGGGCAGGGGAACACCGGGGAGCTGGTTTTT. Protein sequence: CASSLDRGQGNTGELVF.

This clonotype was recorded at least ten times. The gene calls are TRBV4-3 and TRBJ1-1; D possibly corresponds to TRBD1 (5 bases). This CDR3 has 17 amino acids. The V end lost 4 bases, the J end lost 4 bases, and 22 bases lay between the germline ends. Germline loops: CDR1 LGHNA, CDR2 YSLEER. The DNA for the CDR3 is TGCGCCAGCAGCCCCCGGACGTCGGGGCCGTGGGGCACTGAAGCTTTCTTT. It translates to CASSPRTSGPWGTEAFF.

About this clonotype: A single base separates this from a much larger clone, so it may be a read error. The rearrangement uses TRBV28 and TRBJ2-3; the match to TRBD2 covers 11 bases. The CDR3 contains 17 residues. Germline V gene data show CDR1 as MDHEN and CDR2 as SYDVKM. CDR3 sequence: CAGSSWTSGSSTDTQYF. The CDR3 coding sequence is TGTGCCGGCAGTTCCTGGACTAGCGGGTCTAGCACAGATACGCAGTATTTT.

This clonotype was counted ten times or more. The chain recombines TRBV7-9 with TRBJ2-3; D remains unclear. The CDR3 consists of 14 residues. CDR1 SEHNR and CDR2 FQNEAQ come from the germline V gene (reference sequence). V was trimmed by 1 base and J by 4 bases, leaving 9 bases between them. The CDR3 coding sequence is TGTGCCAGCAGCTTAGTGGGATCTGCAGATACGCAGTATTTT. Encoded protein: CASSLVGSADTQYF. The complete variable domain, with remaining parts taken from reference TRBV7-9 and TRBJ2-3, reads DTGVSQNPRHKITKRGQNVTFRCDPISEHNRLYWYRQTLGQGPEFLTYFQNEAQLEKSRLLSDRFSAERPKGSFSTLEIQRTEQGDSAMYLCASSLVGSADTQYFGPGTRLTVL.

The chain is built from TRBV6-5 and TRBJ1-1, with 7 bases fitting TRBD1. Germline assignment: CDR1 MNHEY and CDR2 SVGAGI. The CDR3 sequence is 14 residues long. Unmatched junction bases numbered 9, after V lost 3 bases and J lost 8 bases. This chain's CDR3 is CASSYTGDYQEAFF. CDR3 DNA sequence: TGTGCCAGCAGTTATACAGGGGACTATCAAGAAGCTTTCTTT.

Notes on this clonotype: This may be a read error: a much more frequent sequence differs by one nucleotide. The chain carries TRBV4-1 and TRBJ1-5; the D gene is possibly TRBD1 (5 bases). Germline CDR1 reads MGHRA; CDR2 reads YSYEKL. The CDR3 covers 15 residues. CDR3 sequence reads: CASSQAGTGNQPPHF. CDR3 DNA: TGCGCCAGCAGCCAAGCAGGGACTGGAAATCAGCCCCCGCATTTT.

As concerns this clonotype: It may be a read error: a sequence one base away is much more abundant. The CDR3 loop is CASSPGAGETFF. The DNA of the CDR3 is TGTGCCAGCAGCCCAGGGGCAGGAGAAACTTTCTTT. V is TRBV6-2 or TRBV6-3 and J is TRBJ1-1; D is perhaps TRBD1 (6 bases). Trimming removed 6 bases at V and 12 bases at J, with 17 bases between. Germline V gene lookup returns CDR1 MNHEY and CDR2 SVGEGT. This CDR3 is built from 12 residues.

This clonotype was detected once. It may be a read error: a sequence one base away is much more abundant. The conserved final phenylalanine or tryptophan is absent from the CDR3, which likely points to a read error. The V call is TRBV7-2, the J call TRBJ2-1, with TRBD2 matching 7 bases. The CDR3 spans 14 residues. V lost 5 bases to trimming and J lost 8 bases; unmatched junction nucleotides: 9. The germline V gene encodes CDR1 SGHTA and CDR2 FQGNSA. The CDR3, as DNA: TGTGCCAGCAGCCACGGGACTAAGGTCCATGAGCAGTTCCTC. Translated, it gives CASSHGTKVHEQFL.

This clonotype was observed at least ten times. The gene calls are TRBV7-9 and TRBJ2-3; D tentatively reads TRBD1 or TRBD2 (6 bases each). The CDR3 length is 17 residues. V lost 4 bases to trimming and J lost 5 bases, with 22 bases between them. The germline V gene encodes CDR1 SEHNR and CDR2 FQNEAQ (reference sequence). This CDR3 reads CASSYEEGELSGDTQYF. Here the CDR3 DNA reads TGTGCCAGCAGCTACGAGGAGGGGGAGCTATCGGGAGATACGCAGTATTTT.

In its sample, this clonotype was seen many times. The rearrangement joins TRBV12-3 or TRBV12-4 to TRBJ1-1, with unresolved D. Trimming cost V 6 bases and J 0 bases, with 17 bases left between them. CDR3 length: 16 amino acids. CDR3: CASSRDILGVNTEAFF. In nucleotides, the CDR3 is TGTGCCAGCAGCCGAGACATTCTCGGTGTGAACACTGAAGCTTTCTTT.

This chain uses TRBV4-2 with TRBJ2-3; possibly TRBD2 for D (5 bases). Between the trimmed V and J ends, which lost 0 bases and 2 bases, there was a span of 12 bases. Per the germline V gene, CDR1 is LGHNA and CDR2 is YNFKEQ. The CDR3 is made up of 16 amino acids. The CDR3, as DNA: TGTGCCAGCAGCCAAGAGCAAGGACTCTACACAGATACGCAGTATTTT. It specifies CASSQEQGLYTDTQYF.

This clonotype was detected only a few times. This chain connects TRBV6-5 to TRBJ1-6; the match to TRBD1 covers 7 bases. Losses at the gene ends were 4 bases for V and 8 bases for J; bases not matched to a gene: 5. The CDR3 extends over 14 amino acids. The germline CDR1 and CDR2 sequences are MNHEY and SVGAGI. As DNA, the CDR3 is TGTGCCAGCAGTTGGGACAGCCAGGATTCACCCCTCCACTTT. This sequence encodes CASSWDSQDSPLHF.

This clonotype was counted only a few times. The J gene is TRBJ1-1, the V gene TRBV4-3; weak D call: TRBD1 (6 bases). Trimming stripped 2 bases from V and 0 bases from J, with 16 bases between. Per the germline V gene, CDR1 is LGHNA and CDR2 is YSLEER. This CDR3 has 17 amino acids. CDR3 residues: CASSQYDARGMNTEAFF. In DNA form, the CDR3 reads TGCGCCAGCAGCCAATATGACGCCAGGGGAATGAACACTGAAGCTTTCTTT.

The V call is TRBV12-3 or TRBV12-4, the J call TRBJ1-5; 9 bases match TRBD1. This CDR3 region has 16 residues. Unmatched junction bases numbered 6, after V lost 6 bases and J lost 0 bases. CDR3 nucleotide sequence: TGTGCCAGCAGCCAGGGGACAGGGTATAGCAATCAGCCCCAGCATTTT. Its translation: CASSQGTGYSNQPQHF.

This clonotype was observed many times. The gene calls are TRBV27 and TRBJ2-7; D is ambiguous. Germline V gene sequence: CDR1 MNHEY, CDR2 SMNVEV (reference sequence). The CDR3 is 14 amino acids. V shed 5 bases and J shed 2 bases, with 13 bases lying between them. CDR3 sequence (DNA): TGTGCCAGCAGTCCCGTCAGCCCGACCTACGAGCAGTACTTC. Translation: CASSPVSPTYEQYF.

In nucleotides, the CDR3 is TGCGCCAGCAGCCAAGGGTTACAGGGATACAATGAGCAGTTCTTC. It specifies CASSQGLQGYNEQFF. V and J are TRBV4-3 and TRBJ2-1; maybe TRBD1 (6 bases). Germline V CDR1 and CDR2: LGHNA, YSLEER. The V and J ends lost 1 base and 4 bases respectively, with 11 bases between them. This CDR3 is 15 amino acids long.

The V and J genes are TRBV6-1 and TRBJ2-3; D is unclear. V lost 5 bases to trimming and J lost 0 bases, with 18 bases between them. The CDR3 totals 17 residues. In germline, CDR1 is MNHNS, CDR2 SASEGT. CDR3 loop: CASSTRLTSPSTDTQYF. CDR3 in DNA: TGTGCCAGCAGTACCCGGTTGACAAGTCCTAGCACAGATACGCAGTATTTT.

This clonotype was counted at least ten times. This chain uses TRBV5-8 with TRBJ2-7; D might be TRBD1 (6 bases). Per the germline V gene, CDR1 is SGHTS and CDR2 is YDEGEE. Trimming cost V 4 bases and J 0 bases, with 17 bases left between them. This CDR3 has 16 residues. In DNA, the CDR3 is TGTGCCAGCAGCGGAAGGACAGTACTTAGCTCCTACGAGCAGTACTTC. This codes for CASSGRTVLSSYEQYF.

This clonotype was counted only a few times. The V call is TRBV30, the J call TRBJ2-7; TRBD2 agrees at 10 bases. The CDR3 is 11 residues long. The ends lost 4 bases at V and 13 bases at J; junction bases unmatched: 7. The germline gives CDR1 GTSNPN, CDR2 SVGIG (reference sequence). CDR3 coding DNA: TGTGCCTGGACCTCTAGCGGGAGAGGCTACTTC. As protein: CAWTSSGRGYF.

This clonotype was seen a few times. The chain joins TRBV7-8 to TRBJ2-3; the match to TRBD2 covers 10 bases. The CDR3 length is 16 residues. The germline V gene has CDR1 SGHVS and CDR2 FQNEAQ. With 5 bases clipped from V and 1 base from J, the junction kept 6 bases outside the gene matches. The CDR3 here is CASSITGTSGTDTQYF. For the CDR3, the DNA is TGTGCCAGCAGCATAACCGGGACTAGCGGCACAGATACGCAGTATTTT. Filled out from reference TRBV7-8 and TRBJ2-3, the complete variable domain reads GAGVSQSPRYKVAKRGQDVALRCDPISGHVSLFWYQQALGQGPEFLTYFQNEAQLDKSGLPSDRFFAERPEGSVSTLKIQRTQQEDSAVYLCASSITGTSGTDTQYFGPGTRLTVL.